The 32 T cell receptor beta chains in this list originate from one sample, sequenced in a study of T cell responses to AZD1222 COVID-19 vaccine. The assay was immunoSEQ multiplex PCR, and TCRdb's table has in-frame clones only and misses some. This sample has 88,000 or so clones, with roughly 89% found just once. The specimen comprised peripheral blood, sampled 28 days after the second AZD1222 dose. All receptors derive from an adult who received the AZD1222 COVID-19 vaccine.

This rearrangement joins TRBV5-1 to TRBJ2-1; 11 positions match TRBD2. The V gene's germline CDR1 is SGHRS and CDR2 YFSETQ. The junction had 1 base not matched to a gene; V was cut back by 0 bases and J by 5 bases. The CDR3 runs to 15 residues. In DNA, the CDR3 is TGCGCCAGCAGCTTGGAGGGACTAGCGGACAATGAGCAGTTCTTC. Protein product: CASSLEGLADNEQFF.

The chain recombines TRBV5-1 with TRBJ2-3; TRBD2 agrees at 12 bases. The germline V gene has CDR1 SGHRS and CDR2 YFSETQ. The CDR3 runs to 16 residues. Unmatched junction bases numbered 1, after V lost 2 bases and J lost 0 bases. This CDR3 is CASSLLAGGSTDTQYF. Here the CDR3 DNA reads TGCGCCAGCAGCTTACTAGCGGGGGGAAGCACAGATACGCAGTATTTT.

The CDR3 is CSVEVTTYGYTF. The CDR3 coding sequence is TGCAGCGTTGAAGTGACAACCTATGGCTACACCTTC. The J gene is TRBJ1-2, the V gene TRBV29-1; D is uncertain. Trimming stripped 1 base from V and 4 bases from J, with 7 bases between. The CDR3 has 12 residues. The germline CDR1 and CDR2 sequences are SQVTM and ANQGSEA.

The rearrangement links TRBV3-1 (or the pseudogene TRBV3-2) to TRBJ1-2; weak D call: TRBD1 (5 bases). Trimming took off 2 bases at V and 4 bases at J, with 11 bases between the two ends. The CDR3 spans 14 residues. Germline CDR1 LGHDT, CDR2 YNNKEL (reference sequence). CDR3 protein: CASSQQGWSYGYTF. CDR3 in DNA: TGTGCCAGCAGCCAACAGGGTTGGAGCTATGGCTACACCTTC.

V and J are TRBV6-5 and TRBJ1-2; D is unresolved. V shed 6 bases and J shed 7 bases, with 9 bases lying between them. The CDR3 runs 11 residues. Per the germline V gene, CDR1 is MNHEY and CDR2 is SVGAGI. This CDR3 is CASRGSSGYTF. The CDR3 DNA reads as TGTGCCAGCAGGGGTTCGAGTGGCTACACCTTC.

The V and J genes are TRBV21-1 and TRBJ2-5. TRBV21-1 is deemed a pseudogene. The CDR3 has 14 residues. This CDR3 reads CASSQTRGGETQYF. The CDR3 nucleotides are TGTGCCAGCAGCCAGACTAGAGGGGGAGAGACCCAGTACTTC.

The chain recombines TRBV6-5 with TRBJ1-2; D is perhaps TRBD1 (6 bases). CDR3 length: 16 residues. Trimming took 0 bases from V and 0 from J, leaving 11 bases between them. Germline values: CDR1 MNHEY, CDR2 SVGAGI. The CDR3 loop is CASSYSRGQPNYGYTF. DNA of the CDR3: TGTGCCAGCAGTTACTCCCGGGGGCAGCCTAACTATGGCTACACCTTC.

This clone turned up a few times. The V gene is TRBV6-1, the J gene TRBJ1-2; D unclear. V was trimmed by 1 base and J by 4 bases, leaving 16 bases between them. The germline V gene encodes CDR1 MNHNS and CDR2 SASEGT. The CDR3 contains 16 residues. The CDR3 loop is CASSEVLTGAGYGYTF. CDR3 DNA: TGTGCCAGCAGTGAAGTACTAACGGGCGCGGGCTATGGCTACACCTTC.

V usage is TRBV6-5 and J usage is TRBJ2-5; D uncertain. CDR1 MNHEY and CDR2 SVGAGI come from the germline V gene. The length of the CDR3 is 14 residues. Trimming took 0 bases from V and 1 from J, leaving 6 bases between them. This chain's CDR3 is CASSYSPGQETQYF. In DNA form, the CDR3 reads TGTGCCAGCAGTTACTCGCCAGGCCAAGAGACCCAGTACTTC.

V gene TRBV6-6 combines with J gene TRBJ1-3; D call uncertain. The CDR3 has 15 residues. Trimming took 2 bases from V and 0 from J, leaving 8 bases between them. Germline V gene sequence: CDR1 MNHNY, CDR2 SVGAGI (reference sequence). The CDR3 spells CASSYADPSGNTIYF. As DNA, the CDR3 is TGTGCCAGCAGTTACGCAGACCCCTCTGGAAACACCATATATTTT.

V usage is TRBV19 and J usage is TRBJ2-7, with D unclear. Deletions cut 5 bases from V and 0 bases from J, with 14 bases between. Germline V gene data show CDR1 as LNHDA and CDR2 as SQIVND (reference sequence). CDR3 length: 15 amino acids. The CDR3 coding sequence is TGTGCCAGTAGTCAATCTCCAGTGAGCTCCTACGAGCAGTACTTC. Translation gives CASSQSPVSSYEQYF.

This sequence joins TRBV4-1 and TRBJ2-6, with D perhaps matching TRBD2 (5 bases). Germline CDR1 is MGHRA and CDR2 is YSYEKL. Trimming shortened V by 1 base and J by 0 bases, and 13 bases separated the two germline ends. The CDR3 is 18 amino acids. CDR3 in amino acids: CASSQVFQRSSGANVLTF. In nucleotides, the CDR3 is TGCGCCAGCAGCCAAGTTTTTCAGCGGTCCTCTGGGGCCAACGTCCTGACTTTC.

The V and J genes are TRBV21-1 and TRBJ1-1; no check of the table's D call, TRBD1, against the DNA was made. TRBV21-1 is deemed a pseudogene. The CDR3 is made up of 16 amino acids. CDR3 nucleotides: TGTGCCAGCAGCAAAGAGGACAGGGGGCGCGGCACTGAAGCTTTCTTT. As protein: CASSKEDRGRGTEAFF.

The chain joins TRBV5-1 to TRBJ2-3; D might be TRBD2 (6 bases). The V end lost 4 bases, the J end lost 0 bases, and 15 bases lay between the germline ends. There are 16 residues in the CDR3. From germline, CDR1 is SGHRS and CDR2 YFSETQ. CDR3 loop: CASSPQEGISTDTQYF. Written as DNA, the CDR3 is TGCGCCAGCAGCCCACAGGAGGGGATAAGCACAGATACGCAGTATTTT.

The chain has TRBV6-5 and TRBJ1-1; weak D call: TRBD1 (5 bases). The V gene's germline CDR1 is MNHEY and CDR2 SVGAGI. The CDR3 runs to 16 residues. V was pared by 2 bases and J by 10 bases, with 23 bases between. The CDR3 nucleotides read TGTGCCAGCAGTTACGATCTGGTTGCAGGGCCAACGGGAGCTTTCTTT. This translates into CASSYDLVAGPTGAFF.

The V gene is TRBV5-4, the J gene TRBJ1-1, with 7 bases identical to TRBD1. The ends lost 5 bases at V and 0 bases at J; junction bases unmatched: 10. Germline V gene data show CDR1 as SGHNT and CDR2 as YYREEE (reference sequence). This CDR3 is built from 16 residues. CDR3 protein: CASSPRQGPLNTEAFF. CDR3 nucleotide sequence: TGTGCCAGCAGTCCTCGACAGGGTCCTTTGAACACTGAAGCTTTCTTT.

The CDR3 DNA sequence: TGCGCCAGCAGCCAATTCCCATGGGCGCAGTATTTT. The encoded protein is CASSQFPWAQYF. V gene TRBV4-1 combines with J gene TRBJ2-3; D gene unclear. Germline CDR1 is MGHRA and CDR2 is YSYEKL. Trimming pared 2 bases from V and 10 bases from J, leaving 10 bases between. The CDR3 runs to 12 residues.

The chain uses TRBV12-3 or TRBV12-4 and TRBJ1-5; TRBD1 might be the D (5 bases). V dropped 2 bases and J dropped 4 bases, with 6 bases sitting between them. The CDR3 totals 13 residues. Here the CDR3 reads CASSLRGNQPQHF. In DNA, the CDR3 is TGTGCCAGCAGTTTAAGGGGAAATCAGCCCCAGCATTTT.

As DNA, the CDR3 is TGTGCCAGCAGGCGTCAGGGAACCGGGGAGCTGTTTTTT. Protein product: CASRRQGTGELFF. The rearrangement joins TRBV6-5 to TRBJ2-2; D possibly corresponds to TRBD1 (5 bases). V gave up 6 bases and J gave up 5 bases, with 10 bases separating them. The CDR3 consists of 13 residues. Per germline, CDR1 MNHEY and CDR2 SVGAGI.

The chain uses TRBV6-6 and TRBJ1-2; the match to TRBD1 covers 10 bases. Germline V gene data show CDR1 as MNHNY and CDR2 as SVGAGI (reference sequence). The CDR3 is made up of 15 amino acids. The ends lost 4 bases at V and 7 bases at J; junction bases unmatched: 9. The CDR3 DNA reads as TGTGCCAGCAGTTCCCCGGGACAGGGGTTGCCTGGCTACACCTTC. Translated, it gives CASSSPGQGLPGYTF.

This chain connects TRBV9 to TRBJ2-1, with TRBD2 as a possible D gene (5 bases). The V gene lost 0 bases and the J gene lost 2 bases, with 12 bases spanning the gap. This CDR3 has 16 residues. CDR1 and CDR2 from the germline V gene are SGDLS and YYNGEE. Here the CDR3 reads CASSVGDLATYNEQFF. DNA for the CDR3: TGTGCCAGCAGCGTAGGAGACCTAGCTACCTACAATGAGCAGTTCTTC.

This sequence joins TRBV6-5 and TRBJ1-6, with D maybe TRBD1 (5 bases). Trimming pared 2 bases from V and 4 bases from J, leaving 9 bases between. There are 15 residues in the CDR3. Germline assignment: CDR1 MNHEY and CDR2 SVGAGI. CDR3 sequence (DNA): TGTGCCAGCAGTTACGCGGGACTGTATAATTCACCCCTCCACTTT. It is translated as CASSYAGLYNSPLHF.

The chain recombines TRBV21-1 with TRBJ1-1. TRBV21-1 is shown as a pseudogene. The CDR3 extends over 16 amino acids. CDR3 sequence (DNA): TGTGCCAGCAGCACCCCGGACCCTAAAAAGAACACTGAAGCTTTCTTT. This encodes CASSTPDPKKNTEAFF.

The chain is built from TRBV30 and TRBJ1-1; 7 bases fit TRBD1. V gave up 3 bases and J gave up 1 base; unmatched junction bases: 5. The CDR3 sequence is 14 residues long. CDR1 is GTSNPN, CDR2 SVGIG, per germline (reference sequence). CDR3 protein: CAWRNRGRNTEAFF. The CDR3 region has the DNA TGTGCCTGGAGAAACAGGGGAAGGAACACTGAAGCTTTCTTT.

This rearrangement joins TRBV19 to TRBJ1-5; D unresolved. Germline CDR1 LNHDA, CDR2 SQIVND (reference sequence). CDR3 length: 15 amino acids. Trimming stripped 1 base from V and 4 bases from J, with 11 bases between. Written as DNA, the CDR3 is TGTGCCAGTAGTATAGTTTGGGTGACTAATCAGCCCCAGCATTTT. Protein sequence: CASSIVWVTNQPQHF.

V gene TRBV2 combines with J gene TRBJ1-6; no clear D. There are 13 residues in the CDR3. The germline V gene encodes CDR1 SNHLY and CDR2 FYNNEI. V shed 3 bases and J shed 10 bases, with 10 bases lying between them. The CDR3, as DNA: TGTGCCAGCAGTGAGGAGGAACAGTCACCCCTCCACTTT. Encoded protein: CASSEEEQSPLHF. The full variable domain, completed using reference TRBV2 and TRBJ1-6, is EPEVTQTPSHQVTQMGQEVILRCVPISNHLYFYWYRQILGQKVEFLVSFYNNEISEKSEIFDDQFSVERPDGSNFTLKIRSTKLEDSAMYFCASSEEEQSPLHFGNGTRLTVT.

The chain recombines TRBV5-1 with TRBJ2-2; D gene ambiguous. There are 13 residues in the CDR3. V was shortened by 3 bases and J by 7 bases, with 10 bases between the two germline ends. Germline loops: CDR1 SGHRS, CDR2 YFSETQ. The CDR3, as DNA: TGCGCCAGCAGCTCCGACGGTGGCGGGGAGCTGTTTTTT. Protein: CASSSDGGGELFF.

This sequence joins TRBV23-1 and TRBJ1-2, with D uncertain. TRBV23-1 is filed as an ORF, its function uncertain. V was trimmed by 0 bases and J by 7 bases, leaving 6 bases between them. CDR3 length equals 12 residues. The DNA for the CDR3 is TGCGCCAGCAGTCAATCTGCGGGTGGCTACACCTTC. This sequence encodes CASSQSAGGYTF.

Written as DNA, the CDR3 is TGTGCCAGCAGCTTATCCGGGACTTACATGAACACTGAAGCTTTCTTT. It is translated as CASSLSGTYMNTEAFF. The chain combines TRBV7-2 with TRBJ1-1; D is perhaps TRBD1 (5 bases). The germline V gene has CDR1 SGHTA and CDR2 FQGNSA. There are 16 residues in the CDR3. V lost 2 bases and J lost 0, with 13 bases in between. Filled out from reference TRBV7-2 and TRBJ1-1, the complete variable domain reads GAGVSQSPSNKVTEKGKDVELRCDPISGHTALYWYRQSLGQGLEFLIYFQGNSAPDKSGLPSDRFSAERTGGSVSTLTIQRTQQEDSAVYLCASSLSGTYMNTEAFFGQGTRLTVV.

DNA for the CDR3: TGCGCCAGCAGCCCAGCTGCTAACTATGGCTACACCTTC. This translates into CASSPAANYGYTF. V is TRBV5-1 and J is TRBJ1-2; unclear D gene. V lost 4 bases and J lost 0, with 7 bases in between. The CDR3 has 13 residues. Germline V gives CDR1 SGHRS, CDR2 YFSETQ. Full variable domain (remainder filled in from reference TRBV5-1 and TRBJ1-2): KAGVTQTPRYLIKTRGQQVTLSCSPISGHRSVSWYQQTPGQGLQFLFEYFSETQRNKGNFPGRFSGRQFSNSRSEMNVSTLELGDSALYLCASSPAANYGYTFGSGTRLTVV.

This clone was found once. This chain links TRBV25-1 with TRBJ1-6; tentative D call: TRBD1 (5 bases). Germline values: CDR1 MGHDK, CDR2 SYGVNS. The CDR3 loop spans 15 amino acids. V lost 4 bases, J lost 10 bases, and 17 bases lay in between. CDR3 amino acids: CASSGRRKGNSPLHF. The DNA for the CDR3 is TGTGCCAGCAGTGGTAGAAGGAAGGGGAACTCACCCCTCCACTTT.

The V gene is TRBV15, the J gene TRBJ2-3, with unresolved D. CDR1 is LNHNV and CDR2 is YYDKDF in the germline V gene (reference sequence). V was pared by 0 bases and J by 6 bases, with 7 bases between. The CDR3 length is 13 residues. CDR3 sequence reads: CATSRDRQDTQYF. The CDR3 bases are TGTGCCACCAGCAGAGACCGTCAGGATACGCAGTATTTT.